One sample yielded the 14 T cell receptor beta chains listed below, sequenced in a study of PD-1 blockade in mismatch repair-deficient tumors. Sequenced by immunoSEQ multiplex PCR; TCRdb stores in-frame clones only, minus some. Seen here are some 120,000 clones, around 83% observed once, and the top ten hold around an eighth. This material consisted of peripheral blood, taken 44 weeks after starting pembrolizumab. The receptors stem from an adult with mismatch repair-deficient cancer.

This clone was recorded only once. The rearrangement uses TRBV6-6 and TRBJ2-5; TRBD2 might be the D (6 bases). The germline V and J ends were trimmed by 2 bases and 3 bases, with 10 bases remaining between them. The CDR3 extends over 14 amino acids. From germline, CDR1 is MNHNY and CDR2 SVGAGI (reference sequence). The CDR3 bases are TGTGCCAGCAGTTACCTGACGGGAGAAGAGACCCAGTACTTC. As protein: CASSYLTGEETQYF.

This clone has more than one count but fewer than ten. The chain links TRBV5-1 to TRBJ2-1, with a tentative D call TRBD1 (6 bases). This CDR3 is 13 amino acids long. The germline V gene encodes CDR1 SGHRS and CDR2 YFSETQ. Trimming cost V 2 bases and J 10 bases, with 13 bases left between them. The DNA of the CDR3 is TGCGCCAGCAGCTTAACAGGGCTCTGGGAGCAGTTCTTC. This translates into CASSLTGLWEQFF.

CDR3 nucleotide sequence: TGTGCCATCTCGGATAGCCGCGGGAGGCAGGGCTACAATGAGCAGTTCTTC. Translating gives CAISDSRGRQGYNEQFF. The V call is TRBV10-3, the J call TRBJ2-1; 8 bases match TRBD2. Germline V gives CDR1 ENHRY, CDR2 SYGVKD. This CDR3 region has 17 residues. The J segment lost 3 bases and the V segment lost 8 bases, leaving 15 bases of the junction unmatched.

The CDR3 nucleotides are TGTGCCAGCAGCTCTGTCGGACTAGCGGGAGGGAATGAGCAGTTCTTC. Amino acids: CASSSVGLAGGNEQFF. V and J are TRBV7-2 and TRBJ2-1, with 15 nucleotides matching TRBD2. CDR1 is SGHTA, CDR2 FQGNSA, per germline. This CDR3 contains 16 residues. With V trimmed by 4 bases and J by 7 bases, 5 bases remained unmatched.

The V gene is TRBV27, the J gene TRBJ2-1, with D possibly TRBD1 on 5 matching bases. The CDR3 totals 15 residues. CDR1 and CDR2 (germline): MNHEY, SMNVEV (reference sequence). The V gene lost 5 bases and the J gene lost 8 bases, with 19 bases spanning the gap. CDR3 sequence (DNA): TGTGCCAGCAGTCCCGCGGACCTTCCAGGGTATGAGCAGTTCTTC. Amino acids: CASSPADLPGYEQFF.

The gene calls are TRBV5-6 and TRBJ2-5; 12 bases agree with TRBD1. There are 16 residues in the CDR3. Germline V gene lookup returns CDR1 SGHDT and CDR2 YYEEEE. V was clipped by 2 bases and J by 3 bases; unmatched bases: 5. Written as DNA, the CDR3 is TGTGCCAGCAGCTTTGGGACAGGGGGCTCTAAAGAGACCCAGTACTTC. It is translated as CASSFGTGGSKETQYF.

The CDR3 spells CASRSGKDYEQYF. CDR3 bases: TGCGCCAGCAGGTCAGGGAAAGACTACGAGCAGTACTTC. The rearrangement joins TRBV5-1 to TRBJ2-7; D possibly corresponds to TRBD1 (5 bases). V gave up 5 bases and J gave up 3 bases, with 12 bases separating them. The CDR3 loop spans 13 amino acids. Germline CDR1 SGHRS, CDR2 YFSETQ.

The chain has TRBV28 and TRBJ1-1; 8 bases are shared with TRBD1. CDR1 MDHEN and CDR2 SYDVKM come from the germline V gene. This CDR3 is 13 amino acids long. V trimming: 6 bases; J trimming: 1 base; junction bases outside the gene matches: 1. This chain's CDR3 is CASRTGENTEAFF. CDR3 DNA: TGTGCCAGCAGGACAGGGGAGAACACTGAAGCTTTCTTT.

V gene TRBV30 combines with J gene TRBJ2-5; D may be TRBD1 (5 bases). Germline CDR1 is GTSNPN and CDR2 is SVGIG (reference sequence). Deletions cut 1 base from V and 5 bases from J, with 8 bases between. The CDR3 runs 12 residues. For the CDR3, the DNA is TGTGCCTGGAGTGCCCCAGGGGAGACCCAGTACTTC. This translates into CAWSAPGETQYF.

The chain joins TRBV2 to TRBJ1-1; no clear D. The CDR3 is made up of 11 amino acids. V was trimmed by 2 bases and J by 3 bases, leaving 1 base between them. The germline V gene encodes CDR1 SNHLY and CDR2 FYNNEI. CDR3 loop: CASSEYTEAFF. CDR3 bases: TGTGCCAGCAGTGAATACACTGAAGCTTTCTTT.

The chain couples TRBV7-8 to TRBJ2-3; D not certain. This CDR3 is built from 14 residues. Trimming left V 5 bases short and J 1 base short, with 10 bases between. Germline V gene lookup returns CDR1 SGHVS and CDR2 FQNEAQ. CDR3 nucleotide sequence: TGTGCCAGCAGCGAGGTACAGCGCACAGATACGCAGTATTTT. Translation gives CASSEVQRTDTQYF.

The chain has TRBV4-1 and TRBJ2-3; 9 bases fit TRBD2. The CDR3 has 19 amino acids. Trimming took 1 base from V and 5 from J; bases not matched to a gene: 16. Per the germline V gene, CDR1 is MGHRA and CDR2 is YSYEKL. For the CDR3, the DNA is TGCGCCAGCAGCCAAGGGGGAGGCCTAGCGGGATATTGGGAAGATACGCAGTATTTT. Translated, it gives CASSQGGGLAGYWEDTQYF.

V usage is TRBV27 and J usage is TRBJ2-7; 11 nucleotides agree with TRBD1. This CDR3 has 13 amino acids. Looked up from germline, CDR1 is MNHEY and CDR2 is SMNVEV (reference sequence). CDR3 protein: CAAADRGLNEQYF. The CDR3 DNA is TGTGCAGCGGCGGACAGGGGGCTCAACGAGCAGTACTTC.

The chain recombines TRBV6-4 with TRBJ2-2; TRBD2 matches 9 bases. J lost 4 bases, V lost 0 bases, and 0 bases had no gene match. This CDR3 has 15 amino acids. Germline values: CDR1 MRHNA, CDR2 SNTAGT. Here the CDR3 DNA reads TGTGCCAGCAGTGACTCTAGCGGGAGCACCGGGGAGCTGTTTTTT. Translating it yields CASSDSSGSTGELFF.